This T cell receptor beta chain is from a study of T cells expressing NK-cell markers. Study conclusions and caveats: Roughly six of the donors carried dominant NKG2C+ clonotypes that took up roughly 1.0-8% of their CD8+ T cells.

With respect to this clonotype: What it binds is not known.

TCRdb reprocessed the 5' RACE reads and stores each CDR3 protein as one record, lacking DNA. The listing contains a few hundred thousand distinct CDR3 sequences. The CDR3 is 14 amino acids. The germline V gene has CDR1 SQVTM and CDR2 ANQGSEA. The sequenced sample was blood T cells: a sorted CD56 or NKG2C T cell subset, CD4+ or CD8+ T cells, or bulk PBMC T cells (not recorded which). This TCR was recovered from a man aged 18-69 years in good health. The chain has TRBV29-1 and TRBJ2-2; TCRdb selects TRBD2, and the lack of DNA leaves this call unchecked. The CDR3 sequence: CSIKGQAYTGELFF.